These 17 T cell receptor beta chains came from one sample sequenced in a study of shared clonotypes between healthy human individuals. The assay was immunoSEQ multiplex PCR, and TCRdb's table has in-frame clones only and misses some. The sample lists millions of clones; 85% to 95% were seen once. Sequences were obtained from naive CD4+ T cells sorted from blood. Sample subset: CD45RA+ positively selected. All receptors derive from a man aged 18 to 29 in good health.

The genes are TRBV5-5 and TRBJ2-7, with D unresolved. Per the germline V gene, CDR1 is SGHKS and CDR2 is YYEKEE (reference sequence). V lost 1 base and J 3 bases, leaving 14 bases between the germline ends. The CDR3 covers 15 residues. CDR3 DNA sequence: TGTGCCAGCAGCTTGAATCCGCAGACGATCTACGAGCAGTACTTC. It is translated as CASSLNPQTIYEQYF. Full variable domain (remainder filled in from reference TRBV5-5 and TRBJ2-7): DAGVTQSPTHLIKTRGQQVTLRCSPISGHKSVSWYQQVLGQGPQFIFQYYEKEERGRGNFPDRFSARQFPNYSSELNVNALLLGDSALYLCASSLNPQTIYEQYFGPGTRLTVT.

The chain employs TRBV6-6 and TRBJ1-3; D not resolved. Trimming removed 10 bases at V and 0 bases at J, with 19 bases between. CDR1 MNHNY and CDR2 SVGAGI come from the germline V gene (reference sequence). The CDR3 covers 16 residues. The DNA of the CDR3 is TGTGCCACCTTCCCGGCAGGCGGCACCTCTGGAAACACCATATATTTT. It yields the protein CATFPAGGTSGNTIYF.

This chain joins TRBV5-1 and TRBJ2-1, with 8 bases fitting TRBD2. Germline assignment: CDR1 SGHRS and CDR2 YFSETQ. The CDR3 runs to 15 residues. V trimming: 6 bases; J trimming: 7 bases; junction bases outside the gene matches: 12. The CDR3 nucleotides read TGCGCCAGCACCCGACCGGGACTAGACGGGAATGAGCAGTTCTTC. Translated, it gives CASTRPGLDGNEQFF.

The rearrangement uses TRBV2 and TRBJ2-3; D not certain. This CDR3 has 14 residues. Trimming took off 3 bases at V and 5 bases at J, with 12 bases between the two ends. Germline V lookup: CDR1 SNHLY, CDR2 FYNNEI. The CDR3 sequence: CASSEGSAGDTQYF. CDR3 sequence (DNA): TGTGCCAGCAGTGAGGGGTCTGCCGGAGATACGCAGTATTTT.

The chain joins TRBV10-3 to TRBJ2-1; 8 bases line up with TRBD1. The CDR3 has 15 residues. Germline V gene data show CDR1 as ENHRY and CDR2 as SYGVKD. With 3 bases clipped from V and 12 bases from J, the junction kept 13 bases outside the gene matches. CDR3 amino acids: CAISEPGGPTIGQFF. The CDR3, as DNA: TGTGCCATCAGTGAACCAGGGGGCCCTACAATCGGGCAGTTCTTC.

CDR3 in amino acids: CASLRGSSPLHF. The CDR3 nucleotides are TGTGCCAGCCTAAGGGGCTCTTCACCCCTCCACTTT. The chain links TRBV6-1 to TRBJ1-6; TRBD1 is a possible D gene (5 bases). Germline V CDR1 and CDR2: MNHNS, SASEGT. The V end lost 8 bases, the J end lost 9 bases, and 11 bases lay between the germline ends. This CDR3 region has 12 residues.

The CDR3 DNA reads TGTGCCAGCAGCTTAGATGGCGGGGGCTGGGAGACCCAGTACTTC. Residues: CASSLDGGGWETQYF. The genes are TRBV7-2 and TRBJ2-5; possible D gene TRBD2, 7 bases. The germline V gene encodes CDR1 SGHTA and CDR2 FQGNSA. This CDR3 is 15 amino acids long. Between the trimmed V and J ends, which lost 1 base and 5 bases, there was a span of 14 bases.

The V and J genes are TRBV7-8 and TRBJ1-6, with 8 nucleotides matching TRBD1. This CDR3 spans 15 amino acids. With V trimmed by 2 bases and J by 10 bases, 7 bases remained unmatched. Germline CDR1 and CDR2: SGHVS and FQNEAQ. CDR3 amino acids: CASSLQGARGSPLHF. The CDR3 DNA reads TGTGCCAGCAGCTTACAGGGGGCCAGGGGATCACCCCTCCACTTT.

The chain is built from TRBV2 and TRBJ2-3, with D possibly matching TRBD2 (6 bases). In germline, CDR1 is SNHLY, CDR2 FYNNEI. The CDR3 consists of 14 residues. V was clipped by 7 bases and J by 3 bases, with 14 bases between them. CDR3 loop: CASMNGGSTDTQYF. The CDR3 DNA follows: TGTGCCAGCATGAATGGGGGGAGTACAGATACGCAGTATTTT. Full variable domain (missing parts from reference TRBV2 and TRBJ2-3): EPEVTQTPSHQVTQMGQEVILRCVPISNHLYFYWYRQILGQKVEFLVSFYNNEISEKSEIFDDQFSVERPDGSNFTLKIRSTKLEDSAMYFCASMNGGSTDTQYFGPGTRLTVL.

This chain connects TRBV29-1 to TRBJ2-5; 9 positions match TRBD1. Trimming at V came to 7 bases and at J to 0 bases, leaving 9 bases not matched to a gene. The CDR3 is made up of 15 amino acids. Germline-derived CDR1 and CDR2 are SQVTM and ANQGSEA. The CDR3: CSGITGGNYQETQYF. The CDR3 DNA reads TGCAGCGGGATTACAGGGGGCAACTACCAAGAGACCCAGTACTTC.

V usage is TRBV18 and J usage is TRBJ2-1; 9 bases agree with TRBD2. V gave up 6 bases and J gave up 0 bases; unmatched junction bases: 6. The CDR3 consists of 16 residues. Germline lookup yields CDR1 KGHSH and CDR2 LQKENI. As DNA, the CDR3 is TGTGCCAGCTCGATCCTTAGCGGGAGCTCCTACAATGAGCAGTTCTTC. Translated, it gives CASSILSGSSYNEQFF.

The J gene is TRBJ1-6, the V gene TRBV5-1; D unclear. The CDR3 sequence is 11 residues long. Germline loops: CDR1 SGHRS, CDR2 YFSETQ. The V and J ends lost 5 bases and 14 bases respectively, with 11 bases between them. The CDR3: CASRGFETLHF. The DNA of the CDR3 is TGCGCCAGCAGGGGGTTTGAAACCCTCCACTTT.

V and J are TRBV5-6 and TRBJ2-3; D is perhaps TRBD1 (5 bases). From germline, CDR1 is SGHDT and CDR2 YYEEEE. Trimming stripped 4 bases from V and 2 bases from J, with 14 bases between. The CDR3 extends over 15 amino acids. CDR3 sequence: CASSPGQGYTDTQYF. CDR3 coding DNA: TGTGCCAGCAGCCCAGGCCAGGGATACACAGATACGCAGTATTTT.

Regarding this clone: The same CDR3 also results from other DNA sequences found in this sample. The chain combines TRBV6-6 with TRBJ1-1; D not resolved. The V and J ends lost 0 bases and 2 bases respectively, with 10 bases between them. The CDR3 runs to 15 residues. Germline-derived CDR1 and CDR2 are MNHNY and SVGAGI (reference sequence). The CDR3 nucleotides are TGTGCCAGCAGTTACTCGCCTGGGAGCAACACTGAAGCTTTCTTT. It encodes CASSYSPGSNTEAFF.

This clone is a singleton in its sample. This chain connects TRBV7-8 to TRBJ1-2; the D gene is possibly TRBD1 (6 bases). Trimming pared 5 bases from V and 0 bases from J, leaving 16 bases between. Germline loops: CDR1 SGHVS, CDR2 FQNEAQ. The CDR3 length is 16 residues. The CDR3, as DNA: TGTGCCAGCAGCCAAGGGGGGGGCACCACTAACTATGGCTACACCTTC. It encodes CASSQGGGTTNYGYTF.

The chain uses TRBV5-1 and TRBJ2-2; 9 nucleotides agree with TRBD1. The CDR3 is 16 residues long. Germline V gives CDR1 SGHRS, CDR2 YFSETQ. The V gene end was trimmed by 4 bases and the J gene end by 1 base; junction bases not matched to a gene: 5. DNA for the CDR3: TGCGCCAGCAGCACAACAGGGGGCTTGAACACCGGGGAGCTGTTTTTT. As protein: CASSTTGGLNTGELFF.

The chain combines TRBV7-9 with TRBJ2-1; 9 bases align to TRBD2. CDR1 is SEHNR, CDR2 FQNEAQ, per germline (reference sequence). J was trimmed by 11 bases and V by 2 bases; bases with no gene match: 16. This CDR3 spans 17 amino acids. CDR3 sequence (DNA): TGTGCCAGCAGCTTAAGGGTGGTTTCTAGCGGGGTTGATAAGCAGTTCTTC. Its translation is CASSLRVVSSGVDKQFF.